These 6 T cell receptor beta chains came from one sample sequenced in a study of T cells expressing NK-cell markers. TCRdb reprocessed the 5' RACE reads, with one entry per CDR3 protein and no DNA. Its table records about 260,000 distinct CDR3 sequences. Material for sequencing was blood T cells: a sorted CD56 or NKG2C T cell subset, CD4+ or CD8+ T cells, or bulk PBMC T cells (not recorded which). These receptor sequences come from a woman aged 18 to 75 in good health.

This rearrangement joins TRBV4-3 to TRBJ2-1. CDR1 and CDR2 from the germline V gene are LGHNA and YSLEER. The CDR3 has 15 amino acids. The CDR3: CASSQGGFSYNEQFF.

V is TRBV11-1 and J is TRBJ2-2; TCRdb returns TRBD2, unconfirmable since there is no DNA. CDR1 and CDR2 (germline): SGHAT, FQDESV (reference sequence). The CDR3 is 16 residues long. The CDR3 here is CASSLGLAMNTGELFF. Combining the CDR3 with reference TRBV11-1 and TRBJ2-2 gives the whole variable domain EAEVAQSPRYKITEKSQAVAFWCDPISGHATLYWYRQILGQGPELLVQFQDESVVDDSQLPKDRFSAERLKGVDSTLKIQPAELGDSAMYLCASSLGLAMNTGELFFGEGSRLTVL.

The V call is TRBV20-1, the J call TRBJ1-3; as DNA is missing, the TRBD1 call by TCRdb cannot be tested. The CDR3 spans 14 residues. Germline-derived CDR1 and CDR2 are DFQATT and SNEGSKA (reference sequence). CDR3: CSATQGAGGNTIYF.

This sequence joins TRBV24-1 and TRBJ1-2; TCRdb's D call, TRBD1, is unchecked because there is no DNA. From germline, CDR1 is KGHDR and CDR2 SFDVKD. CDR3 length: 14 residues. The CDR3 protein is CATTAGGANYGYTF.

This chain connects TRBV7-2 to TRBJ2-7; TCRdb's D call, TRBD1, is unchecked because there is no DNA. Germline values: CDR1 SGHTA, CDR2 FQGNSA. The CDR3 extends over 12 amino acids. CDR3 protein: CASRTGSYEQYF.

The chain couples TRBV5-1 to TRBJ2-4; TCRdb picks TRBD2, but there is no DNA to check that call. CDR1 is SGHRS and CDR2 is YFSETQ in the germline V gene. CDR3 size: 14 residues. The chain's CDR3 is CASGTTSGDGIQYF.